The 29 T cell receptor beta chains below come from one sample, sequenced in a study of shared clonotypes between healthy human individuals (dated by TCRdb to 2018 to 2020). Library preparation used the immunoSEQ multiplex PCR assay. TCRdb took over this immuneACCESS table, retaining in-frame rearrangements with V and J assigned. Such tables are incomplete; in checked studies, under half of the missing clones stem from an unresolved V gene, and the remainder is unexplained. Here the sample has 950,000 to 1,300,000 clones; around 74% occur a single time. The ten largest clonotypes hold roughly 1.4% of the sample. The sample consisted of memory CD4+ T cells sorted from blood. Per the publication, the cell subset or site label means: CD45RA-negative fraction. The receptors stem from a man between 18 and 35 years old in good health.

This chain connects TRBV7-3 to TRBJ2-3, with 10 bases aligning to TRBD2. The CDR3 spans 14 residues. With V trimmed by 5 bases and J by 4 bases, 3 bases remained unmatched. The V gene's germline CDR1 is SGHTA and CDR2 FQGTGA. CDR3 in DNA: TGTGCCAGCAGCCTAGCGGGGGCCGCAGATACGCAGTATTTT. As protein: CASSLAGAADTQYF.

V and J are TRBV7-9 and TRBJ1-5; D not certain. The V end lost 1 base, the J end lost 6 bases, and 7 bases lay between the germline ends. Per germline, CDR1 SEHNR and CDR2 FQNEAQ (reference sequence). This CDR3 is 13 amino acids long. CDR3 coding DNA: TGTGCCAGCAGCTTAGAGGCAGCTCAGCCCCAGCATTTT. Translation gives CASSLEAAQPQHF.

This clone was seen once. V is TRBV5-1 and J is TRBJ1-4; D might be TRBD1 (5 bases). The CDR3 sequence is 15 residues long. The germline V gene encodes CDR1 SGHRS and CDR2 YFSETQ. V was cut by 1 base and J by 8 bases, with 15 bases left in between. The CDR3 sequence: CASSLSGGKGEKLFF. The CDR3 DNA is TGCGCCAGCAGCTTGAGTGGGGGGAAAGGCGAAAAACTGTTTTTT.

V gene TRBV9 combines with J gene TRBJ1-4, with D maybe TRBD1 (5 bases). The germline CDR1 and CDR2 sequences are SGDLS and YYNGEE. The CDR3 is 15 amino acids. Trimming removed 3 bases at V and 8 bases at J, with 17 bases between. The CDR3 spells CASSGRRGGWEKLFF. The CDR3 DNA sequence: TGTGCCAGCAGCGGTCGCCGGGGCGGATGGGAAAAACTGTTTTTT.

This rearrangement joins TRBV7-2 to TRBJ2-2; D call uncertain. The CDR3 covers 13 residues. The germline gives CDR1 SGHTA, CDR2 FQGNSA. The ends were cut back, 0 bases at V and 6 bases at J, with 5 bases in the middle. The CDR3 sequence is CASSLAHAGELFF. As DNA, the CDR3 is TGTGCCAGCAGCTTAGCACACGCCGGGGAGCTGTTTTTT.

Concerning this clone itself: A single base separates this from a much larger clone, so it may be a read error. Other DNA variants within this sample encode the same CDR3. This rearrangement joins TRBV2 to TRBJ1-6; D call uncertain. V was clipped by 4 bases and J by 9 bases, with 4 bases between them. Germline V gene data show CDR1 as SNHLY and CDR2 as FYNNEI. This CDR3 is built from 11 residues. CDR3 bases: TGTGCCAGCAGTGCAGGTTCACCCCTCCACTTT. Its translation is CASSAGSPLHF.

The J gene is TRBJ1-1, the V gene TRBV7-9; D possibly corresponds to TRBD1 (6 bases). The CDR3 has 13 amino acids. The germline V and J ends were trimmed by 2 bases and 3 bases, with 7 bases remaining between them. Germline loops: CDR1 SEHNR, CDR2 FQNEAQ (reference sequence). CDR3 sequence (DNA): TGTGCCAGCAGCTTAAGACAGGACACTGAAGCTTTCTTT. It specifies CASSLRQDTEAFF.

The chain combines TRBV18 with TRBJ2-6; D remains unclear. Between the trimmed V and J ends, which lost 10 bases and 0 bases, there was a span of 7 bases. The CDR3 loop spans 13 amino acids. Germline CDR1 KGHSH, CDR2 LQKENI. CDR3 residues: CATHPSGANVLTF. CDR3 nucleotides: TGTGCCACCCATCCCTCTGGGGCCAACGTCCTGACTTTC.

The chain employs TRBV2 and TRBJ1-4; D remains unclear. Trimming shortened V by 1 base and J by 8 bases, and 8 bases separated the two germline ends. The CDR3 is 13 residues long. The V gene's germline CDR1 is SNHLY and CDR2 FYNNEI. The CDR3: CASSEVRLEKLFF. As DNA, the CDR3 is TGTGCCAGCAGTGAAGTTCGGCTGGAAAAACTGTTTTTT.

The rearrangement links TRBV15 to TRBJ1-5, with a tentative D call TRBD1 (5 bases). CDR1 and CDR2 (germline): LNHNV, YYDKDF (reference sequence). Deletions cut 3 bases from V and 4 bases from J, with 7 bases between. CDR3 length: 13 residues. The CDR3 bases are TGTGCCACCAGCAGTGGGGGAAATCAGCCCCAGCATTTT. Its translation: CATSSGGNQPQHF. Based on the CDR3 plus reference TRBV15 and TRBJ1-5, the full variable domain is DAMVIQNPRYQVTQFGKPVTLSCSQTLNHNVMYWYQQKSSQAPKLLFHYYDKDFNNEADTPDNFQSRRPNTSFCFLDIRSPGLGDTAMYLCATSSGGNQPQHFGDGTRLSIL.

The chain is built from TRBV19 and TRBJ1-5; 8 bases fit TRBD1. CDR3 size: 15 residues. V was pared by 1 base and J by 5 bases, with 4 bases of the junction left unmatched. Germline V gene sequence: CDR1 LNHDA, CDR2 SQIVND (reference sequence). CDR3 loop: CASSIVAGGYQPQHF. In DNA, the CDR3 is TGTGCCAGTAGTATAGTTGCAGGGGGCTATCAGCCCCAGCATTTT.

The chain employs TRBV5-1 and TRBJ1-1; TRBD1 matches 7 bases. Germline-derived CDR1 and CDR2 are SGHRS and YFSETQ. V lost 2 bases, J lost 0 bases, and 7 bases stayed unmatched. The CDR3 is made up of 16 amino acids. The CDR3 loop is CASSFSGQRMNTEAFF. Here the CDR3 DNA reads TGCGCCAGCAGCTTCTCGGGACAGAGGATGAACACTGAAGCTTTCTTT.

Comment on this clone: The germline gene is not matched at one end of the junction; a read error may be the cause. The chain joins TRBV2 to TRBJ2-5; 8 nucleotides agree with TRBD1. This CDR3 has 11 amino acids. The germline gives CDR1 SNHLY, CDR2 FYNNEI. DNA of the CDR3: TGTGCCAGCAGTTCAGGGGGCGTCTTTCACTTC. It specifies CASSSGGVFHF.

The rearrangement joins TRBV5-1 to TRBJ1-2; D is possibly TRBD1 (5 bases). The germline gives CDR1 SGHRS, CDR2 YFSETQ. V lost 0 bases and J lost 8, with 8 bases in between. This CDR3 has 12 residues. CDR3 in DNA: TGCGCCAGCAGCTTGGGCGGGACCGGCTACACCTTC. Translation: CASSLGGTGYTF.

This clone was found once. The chain recombines TRBV28 with TRBJ1-1; a weak D match, TRBD1 (6 bases). The CDR3 runs to 14 residues. Trimming removed 6 bases at V and 0 bases at J, with 11 bases between. Per the germline V gene, CDR1 is MDHEN and CDR2 is SYDVKM. The CDR3 DNA reads as TGTGCCAGCAGCATAGGGGGGATGAACACTGAAGCTTTCTTT. Protein sequence: CASSIGGMNTEAFF.

The chain uses TRBV5-4 and TRBJ2-2, with 8 bases fitting TRBD1. Germline assignment: CDR1 SGHNT and CDR2 YYREEE (reference sequence). The V segment lost 4 bases and the J segment 6 bases; nucleotides outside the gene matches: 8. The CDR3 contains 15 residues. CDR3 in DNA: TGTGCCAGCAGCAAAAACCAGGGGGCCCCCGGGGAGCTGTTTTTT. It translates to CASSKNQGAPGELFF.

This clone has only a few counts. The V and J genes are TRBV19 and TRBJ1-1; a possible D gene is TRBD1 (6 bases). The CDR3 is 16 residues long. Germline V lookup: CDR1 LNHDA, CDR2 SQIVND (reference sequence). V lost 4 bases and J 6 bases, leaving 21 bases between the germline ends. The CDR3, as DNA: TGTGCCAGTAGTAGGCAATTTATAGGGACAAACGCTGAAGCTTTCTTT. Translating gives CASSRQFIGTNAEAFF.

CDR3 coding DNA: TGCGCCAGCAGCCGGCCTAGACTAGCGGTTGATAACAATGAGCAGTTCTTC. Translating it yields CASSRPRLAVDNNEQFF. The chain carries TRBV4-1 and TRBJ2-1, with TRBD2 identical over 9 bases. The germline gives CDR1 MGHRA, CDR2 YSYEKL. Germline trimming cut 4 bases from V and 5 bases from J; bases unmatched to any gene: 12. The CDR3 is made up of 17 amino acids.

This clone was found a few times. The chain couples TRBV4-2 to TRBJ2-2, with D unresolved. The germline V gene encodes CDR1 LGHNA and CDR2 YNFKEQ. The V gene lost 1 base and the J gene lost 3 bases, with 12 bases spanning the gap. The CDR3 has 16 residues. The CDR3 DNA reads as TGTGCCAGCAGCCAAGCGGTTGACTCCTACACCGGGGAGCTGTTTTTT. This translates into CASSQAVDSYTGELFF.

The rearrangement links TRBV7-2 to TRBJ2-5; perhaps D is TRBD1 or TRBD2 (6 bases each). The CDR3 runs 16 residues. V was trimmed by 5 bases and J by 5 bases, leaving 21 bases between them. Germline lookup yields CDR1 SGHTA and CDR2 FQGNSA. The DNA of the CDR3 is TGTGCCAGCAGCCGTGAGGGAACAGGGAGCGGGGAGACCCAGTACTTC. Translating gives CASSREGTGSGETQYF.

The gene calls are TRBV29-1 and TRBJ2-7; 7 bases agree with TRBD1. This CDR3 has 14 amino acids. CDR1 and CDR2 (germline): SQVTM, ANQGSEA. Trimming removed 4 bases from V and 3 bases from J; junction bases left unmatched: 9. This CDR3 is CSVVPRTGIYEQYF. DNA of the CDR3: TGCAGCGTTGTTCCACGGACAGGTATCTACGAGCAGTACTTC.

V gene TRBV15 combines with J gene TRBJ2-1; either TRBD1 or TRBD2 may fit D (5 bases each). CDR3 size: 16 residues. CDR1 is LNHNV and CDR2 is YYDKDF in the germline V gene (reference sequence). Trimming took 3 bases from V and 7 from J, leaving 19 bases between them. CDR3 DNA: TGTGCCACCAGCAGGGGTGCCGGGACGATAAGAAATGAGCAGTTCTTC. It encodes CATSRGAGTIRNEQFF.

A note on this clone: The same CDR3 also results from other DNA sequences found in this sample. V is TRBV18 and J is TRBJ1-5; 9 bases agree with TRBD1. The CDR3 runs 15 residues. CDR1 KGHSH and CDR2 LQKENI come from the germline V gene. V gave up 4 bases and J gave up 4 bases; unmatched junction bases: 5. CDR3 nucleotide sequence: TGTGCCAGCTCACTATCGGGACAGGGAAATCAGCCCCAGCATTTT. Amino acid sequence: CASSLSGQGNQPQHF.

The chain combines TRBV2 with TRBJ1-2; 9 bases match TRBD1. Germline trimming cut 7 bases from V and 8 bases from J; bases unmatched to any gene: 11. Germline V CDR1 and CDR2: SNHLY, FYNNEI. The CDR3 has 14 amino acids. The CDR3, as DNA: TGTGCCAGCACGTTGGACAGGGGAGAGAACGGCTACACCTTC. It yields the protein CASTLDRGENGYTF.

The chain recombines TRBV13 with TRBJ1-2; tentatively, D is TRBD1 (6 bases). Trimming shortened V by 1 base and J by 2 bases, and 14 bases separated the two germline ends. Germline V gene lookup returns CDR1 PRHDT and CDR2 FYEKMQ (reference sequence). The CDR3 sequence is 16 residues long. CDR3 bases: TGTGCCAGCAGCTTAGCCTCCTCGACAGGAAACTATGGCTACACCTTC. Its protein is CASSLASSTGNYGYTF.

This clone was recorded once. The J gene is TRBJ1-2, the V gene TRBV15; D is ambiguous. Germline V CDR1 and CDR2: LNHNV, YYDKDF (reference sequence). V was shortened by 0 bases and J by 4 bases, with 12 bases between the two germline ends. This CDR3 comprises 15 residues. CDR3 sequence: CATSRDQEGRYGYTF. CDR3 DNA sequence: TGTGCCACCAGCAGAGATCAGGAGGGCCGCTATGGCTACACCTTC.

This clone was found many times. The rearrangement links TRBV6-5 to TRBJ2-5; D is uncertain. The CDR3 totals 8 residues. V lost 7 bases, J lost 12 bases, and 6 bases lay in between. Germline values: CDR1 MNHEY, CDR2 SVGAGI. CDR3: CASTPKYF. The CDR3 bases are TGTGCCAGCACCCCTAAGTACTTC.

This sequence joins TRBV5-3 and TRBJ1-1; D possibly corresponds to TRBD1 (5 bases). TRBV5-3 is reported as an ORF; its role is uncertain. This CDR3 has 14 residues. Trimming cost V 4 bases and J 9 bases, with 19 bases left between them. The CDR3 DNA reads TGTGCCAGAAGCAGGGCCCCGGGCAGGGATAAAGCTTTCTTT. It encodes CARSRAPGRDKAFF.

In this sample, this clone turned up a few times. The J gene is TRBJ2-5, the V gene TRBV6-7, with D perhaps matching TRBD2 (5 bases). TRBV6-7 qualifies as an ORF whose function is uncertain. V lost 4 bases and J lost 5, with 14 bases in between. The CDR3 covers 14 residues. CDR3 amino acids: CASSFWTPRETQYF. DNA of the CDR3: TGTGCCAGCAGTTTTTGGACTCCACGGGAGACCCAGTACTTC.